The 18 T cell receptor beta chains below all came from one sample that was sequenced in a study of T cells in Graves' hyperthyroidism and ophthalmopathy. TCR beta CDR3 regions were amplified from RNA. First-round RT-PCR of the TCR CDR3 relied on the HTBI primer set. From the multiplex PCR reads, TCRdb called clonotypes with MiXCR, one entry per CDR3 protein. The sample shows roughly 600,000 distinct CDR3 sequences, more than 12% of them seen only once. Sample: blood. Receptor source: a woman between 45 and 60 years old with Graves' ophthalmopathy.

This clonotype was detected many times. The chain has TRBV5-1 and TRBJ2-1; 7 bases fit TRBD2. CDR1 and CDR2 from the germline V gene are SGHRS and YFSETQ. This CDR3 region has 16 residues. Trimming cost V 0 bases and J 4 bases; bases outside gene matches: 7. The CDR3 nucleotides read TGCGCCAGCAGCTTGGTAGCCCTAGCGGAGTACAATGAGCAGTTCTTC. Its translation is CASSLVALAEYNEQFF.

A few counts support this clonotype. This chain joins TRBV4-3 and TRBJ1-6, with D perhaps TRBD1 (6 bases). The germline V gene has CDR1 LGHNA and CDR2 YSLEER. The V end was cut by 2 bases, the J end by 7 bases, with 12 bases between. The CDR3 has 15 residues. CDR3 loop: CASSQQGFRNSPLHF. The CDR3 DNA is TGCGCCAGCAGCCAACAGGGGTTTCGGAATTCACCCCTCCACTTT.

In its sample, this clonotype was seen many times. The chain carries TRBV6-1 and TRBJ2-3; 13 bases are shared with TRBD2. CDR1 and CDR2 from the germline V gene are MNHNS and SASEGT. This CDR3 has 19 residues. Unmatched junction bases numbered 15, after V lost 8 bases and J lost 1 base. CDR3 protein: CASPLITSGRALGTDTQYF. The CDR3 DNA reads as TGTGCCAGCCCTCTAATAACTAGCGGGAGGGCCCTTGGCACAGATACGCAGTATTTT.

Ten or more counts support this clonotype. The chain combines TRBV7-3 with TRBJ2-5; 8 bases match TRBD1. Germline CDR1 SGHTA, CDR2 FQGTGA. This CDR3 is built from 14 residues. Trimming at V came to 3 bases and at J to 5 bases, leaving 5 bases not matched to a gene. CDR3 residues: CASSLTGVLETQYF. The CDR3 region has the DNA TGTGCCAGCAGCTTGACAGGGGTTCTGGAGACCCAGTACTTC.

The chain joins TRBV2 to TRBJ2-2; either TRBD1 or TRBD2 may fit D (6 bases each). There are 16 residues in the CDR3. Germline V gives CDR1 SNHLY, CDR2 FYNNEI. Trimming cost V 6 bases and J 0 bases, with 14 bases left between them. The CDR3 nucleotides are TGTGCCAGCAGCCCCTTCGGGGGCGCGAACACCGGGGAGCTGTTTTTT. The encoded protein is CASSPFGGANTGELFF.

V is TRBV6-1 and J is TRBJ2-7; TRBD2 matches at 7 bases. Germline V lookup: CDR1 MNHNS, CDR2 SASEGT. J lost 5 bases, V lost 6 bases, and 13 bases had no gene match. This CDR3 is 15 amino acids long. CDR3 in amino acids: CASRTISGKTHEQYF. CDR3 bases: TGTGCCAGCAGGACCATAAGCGGGAAGACCCACGAGCAGTACTTC.

There are a few counts of this clonotype. This chain joins TRBV6-2 or TRBV6-3 and TRBJ2-1; 10 bases line up with TRBD1. V lost 7 bases and J lost 8; bases outside the gene matches: 11. Per germline, CDR1 MNHEY and CDR2 SVGEGT. CDR3 size: 15 residues. CDR3 residues: CASTLGTGVVDEQFF. The CDR3 nucleotides are TGTGCCAGCACCCTCGGGACAGGGGTAGTTGATGAGCAGTTCTTC.

This clonotype appeared a few times. The V gene is TRBV19, the J gene TRBJ2-1; a weak D match, TRBD1 (6 bases). The CDR3 has 13 residues. V shed 8 bases and J shed 2 bases, with 10 bases lying between them. CDR1 is LNHDA and CDR2 is SQIVND in the germline V gene (reference sequence). CDR3 nucleotides: TGTGCCAGTGCCAGGACAGCCTACAATGAGCAGTTCTTC. It translates to CASARTAYNEQFF.

The table lists this clonotype with many counts. V is TRBV12-3 or TRBV12-4 and J is TRBJ2-5, with a tentative D call TRBD1 (6 bases). This CDR3 spans 14 amino acids. V lost 4 bases and J lost 4, with 13 bases in between. CDR3 sequence (DNA): TGTGCCAGCAGTTGGCATACGGACAGAGAGACCCAGTACTTC. It is translated as CASSWHTDRETQYF.

This clonotype was detected many times. This chain connects TRBV6-1 to TRBJ2-3; maybe TRBD2 (5 bases). The CDR3 totals 13 residues. Germline V gene lookup returns CDR1 MNHNS and CDR2 SASEGT. The V gene lost 10 bases and the J gene lost 2 bases, with 13 bases spanning the gap. The CDR3 DNA reads as TGTGCCACAACGGGATGGACCACAGATACGCAGTATTTT. Translated: CATTGWTTDTQYF.

CDR3 nucleotides: TGTGCCAGCAGTTTAGCGGGAGACCAATACAATGAGCAGTTCTTC. Amino acids: CASSLAGDQYNEQFF. The rearrangement joins TRBV12-3 or TRBV12-4 to TRBJ2-1; D possibly corresponds to TRBD2 (5 bases). V gave up 0 bases and J gave up 4 bases, with 10 bases separating them. There are 15 residues in the CDR3.

Only a few counts were recorded for this clonotype. The chain uses TRBV6-2 or TRBV6-3 and TRBJ1-3; D is unresolved. The CDR3 contains 12 residues. Germline CDR1 and CDR2: MNHEY and SVGEGT. The V gene lost 4 bases and the J gene lost 8 bases, with 9 bases spanning the gap. The CDR3, as DNA: TGTGCCAGCAGTTGCGGTGTGGACACCATATATTTT. It specifies CASSCGVDTIYF.

This clonotype was detected a few times. The rearrangement joins TRBV29-1 to TRBJ1-2; 8 nucleotides match TRBD1. Trimming at V came to 6 bases and at J to 4 bases, leaving 10 bases not matched to a gene. This CDR3 spans 14 amino acids. The germline CDR1 and CDR2 sequences are SQVTM and ANQGSEA. CDR3 sequence reads: CSVLPGQVFYGYTF. CDR3 nucleotide sequence: TGCAGCGTGTTACCGGGACAGGTCTTCTATGGCTACACCTTC.

This clonotype was seen a handful of times. The DNA for the CDR3 is TGTGCCAGCAGTGGCGCAGAGACCTACTCTGGGGCCAACGTCCTGACTTTC. Amino acids: CASSGAETYSGANVLTF. The genes are TRBV28 and TRBJ2-6, with no clear D. The CDR3 extends over 17 amino acids. Trimming left V 5 bases short and J 0 bases short, with 14 bases between. CDR1 and CDR2 from the germline V gene are MDHEN and SYDVKM.

Note on this clonotype: Since a much larger clone is just one base distant, this may be a read error. CDR3 residues: CGVEFGAGGYTF. The DNA of the CDR3 is TGCGGCGTTGAGTTTGGGGCCGGGGGCTACACCTTC. The chain uses TRBV29-1 and TRBJ1-2; D possibly corresponds to TRBD1 (5 bases). The CDR3 is made up of 12 amino acids. Germline V gene lookup returns CDR1 SQVTM and CDR2 ANQGSEA.

This clonotype has more than one count but fewer than ten. This rearrangement joins TRBV6-1 to TRBJ2-1; D possibly corresponds to TRBD2 (5 bases). Germline V gene lookup returns CDR1 MNHNS and CDR2 SASEGT. Trimming took 6 bases from V and 7 from J, leaving 10 bases between them. The CDR3 is made up of 12 amino acids. The CDR3 nucleotides read TGTGCCAGCAGCCGGGGTCTTAATGAGCAGTTCTTC. Translated, it gives CASSRGLNEQFF.

This clonotype was seen ten or more times. The chain employs TRBV5-6 and TRBJ1-5; D is uncertain. Per the germline V gene, CDR1 is SGHDT and CDR2 is YYEEEE. The CDR3 spans 15 residues. Trimming cost V 5 bases and J 5 bases, with 17 bases left between them. This CDR3 is CASRQSTDGDQPQHF. CDR3 nucleotide sequence: TGTGCCAGCAGACAATCCACGGACGGGGATCAGCCCCAGCATTTT.

This clonotype was seen many times. The chain combines TRBV18 with TRBJ2-1, with 10 bases fitting TRBD2. Trimming took 6 bases from V and 6 from J; bases not matched to a gene: 8. CDR1 and CDR2 (germline): KGHSH, LQKENI. This CDR3 is built from 15 residues. The CDR3 DNA sequence: TGTGCCAGCTCGCAGTCTAGCGGGAGTGTCAATGAGCAGTTCTTC. Translation gives CASSQSSGSVNEQFF.